This T cell receptor (beta chain) was captured in a study of response to subunit inactivated influenza vaccine. Germline V gene sequence: CDR1 SGHAT, CDR2 FQNNGV. The CDR3 covers 14 residues. The V gene end was trimmed by 6 bases and the J gene end by 8 bases; junction bases not matched to a gene: 10. TCRdb reanalysed the RT-PCR reads using MiXCR and keeps one entry per CDR3 protein. Of 550,000 to 650,000 distinct CDR3 sequences in the sample, approximately 12% were seen once. This rearrangement joins TRBV11-2 to TRBJ1-2, with 9 bases fitting TRBD1. This TCR derives from a man aged 50-60 years who received an inactivated influenza vaccine. The input for sequencing was PBMCs from blood, taken on the day of vaccination. As DNA, the CDR3 is TGTGCCAGCAGAAACCTGTACAGGGGGCCGGGCTACACCTTC. This codes for CASRNLYRGPGYTF.